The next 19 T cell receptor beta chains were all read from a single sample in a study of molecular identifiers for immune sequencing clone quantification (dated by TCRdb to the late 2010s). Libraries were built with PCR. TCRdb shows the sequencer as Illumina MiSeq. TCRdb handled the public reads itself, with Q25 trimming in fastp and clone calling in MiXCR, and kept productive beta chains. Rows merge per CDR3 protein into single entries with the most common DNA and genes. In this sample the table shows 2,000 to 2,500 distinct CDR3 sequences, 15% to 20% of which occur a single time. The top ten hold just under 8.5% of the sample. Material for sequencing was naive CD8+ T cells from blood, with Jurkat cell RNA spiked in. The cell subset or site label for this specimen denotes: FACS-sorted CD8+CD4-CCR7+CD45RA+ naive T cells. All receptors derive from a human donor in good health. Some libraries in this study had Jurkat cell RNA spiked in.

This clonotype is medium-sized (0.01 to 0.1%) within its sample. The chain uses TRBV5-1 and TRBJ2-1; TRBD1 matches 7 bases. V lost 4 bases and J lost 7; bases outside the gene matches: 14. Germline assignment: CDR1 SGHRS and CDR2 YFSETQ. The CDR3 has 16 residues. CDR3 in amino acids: CASSTTGVGYVNEQFF. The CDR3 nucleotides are TGCGCCAGCAGCACCACAGGGGTGGGGTACGTGAATGAGCAGTTCTTC. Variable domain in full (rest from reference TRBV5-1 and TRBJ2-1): KAGVTQTPRYLIKTRGQQVTLSCSPISGHRSVSWYQQTPGQGLQFLFEYFSETQRNKGNFPGRFSGRQFSNSRSEMNVSTLELGDSALYLCASSTTGVGYVNEQFFGPGTRLTVL.

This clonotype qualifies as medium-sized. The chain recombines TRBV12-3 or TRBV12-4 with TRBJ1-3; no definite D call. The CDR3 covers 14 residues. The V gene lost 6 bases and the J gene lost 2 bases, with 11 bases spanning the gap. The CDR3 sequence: CASRSGLAGNTIYF. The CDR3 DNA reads TGTGCCAGCAGGTCAGGTCTTGCTGGAAACACCATATATTTT.

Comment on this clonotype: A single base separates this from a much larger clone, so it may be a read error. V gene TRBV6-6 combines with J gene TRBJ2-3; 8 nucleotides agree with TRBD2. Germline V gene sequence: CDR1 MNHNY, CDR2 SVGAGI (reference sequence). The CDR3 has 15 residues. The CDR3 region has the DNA TGTGTCAGCAATCCGGGACTAGAAAGCACAGATACGCAGTATTTT. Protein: CVSNPGLESTDTQYF.

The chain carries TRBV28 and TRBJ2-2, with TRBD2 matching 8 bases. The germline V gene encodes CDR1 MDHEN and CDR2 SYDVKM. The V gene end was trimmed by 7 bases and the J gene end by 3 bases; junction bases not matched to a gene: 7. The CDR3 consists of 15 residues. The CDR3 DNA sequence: TGTGCCAGCAAACCGGGACTAGTGTACACCGGGGAGCTGTTTTTT. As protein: CASKPGLVYTGELFF.

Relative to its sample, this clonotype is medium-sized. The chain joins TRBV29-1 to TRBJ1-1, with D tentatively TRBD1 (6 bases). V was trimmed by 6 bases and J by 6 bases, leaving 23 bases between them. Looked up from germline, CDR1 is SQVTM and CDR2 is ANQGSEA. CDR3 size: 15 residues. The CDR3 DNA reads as TGCAGCGTCCTAGGGGGGGAGACAGCGACGGCTGAAGCTTTCTTT. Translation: CSVLGGETATAEAFF.

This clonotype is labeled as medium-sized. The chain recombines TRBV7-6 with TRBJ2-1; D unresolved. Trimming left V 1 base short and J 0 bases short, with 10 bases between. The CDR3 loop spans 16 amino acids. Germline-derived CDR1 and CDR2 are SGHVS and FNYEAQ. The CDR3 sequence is CASSLVRYLSYNEQFF. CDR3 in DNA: TGTGCCAGCAGCTTAGTTAGGTATCTCTCCTACAATGAGCAGTTCTTC. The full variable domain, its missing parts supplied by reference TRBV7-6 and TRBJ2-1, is GAGVSQSPRYKVTKRGQDVALRCDPISGHVSLYWYRQALGQGPEFLTYFNYEAQQDKSGLPNDRFSAERPEGSISTLTIQRTEQRDSAMYRCASSLVRYLSYNEQFFGPGTRLTVL.

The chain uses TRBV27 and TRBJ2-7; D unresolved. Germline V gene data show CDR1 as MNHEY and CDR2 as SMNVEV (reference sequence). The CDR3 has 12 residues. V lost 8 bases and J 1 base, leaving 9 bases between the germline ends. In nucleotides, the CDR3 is TGTGCCAGCTATTCCTCATCCTACGAGCAGTACTTC. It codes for CASYSSSYEQYF.

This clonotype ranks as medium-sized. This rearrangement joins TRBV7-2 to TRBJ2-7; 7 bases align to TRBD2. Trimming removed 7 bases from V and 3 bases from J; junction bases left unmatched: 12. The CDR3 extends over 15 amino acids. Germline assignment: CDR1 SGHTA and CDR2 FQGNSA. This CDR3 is CASTKAMGLNYEQYF. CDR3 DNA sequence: TGTGCCAGCACTAAAGCGATGGGACTAAACTACGAGCAGTACTTC.

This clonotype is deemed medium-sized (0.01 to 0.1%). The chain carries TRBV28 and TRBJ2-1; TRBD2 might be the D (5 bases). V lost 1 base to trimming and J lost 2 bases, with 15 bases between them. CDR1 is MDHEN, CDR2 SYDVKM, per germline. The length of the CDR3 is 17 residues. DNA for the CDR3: TGTGCCAGCAGTTTATATGTTTCGGGGATCGCCTACAATGAGCAGTTCTTC. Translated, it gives CASSLYVSGIAYNEQFF.

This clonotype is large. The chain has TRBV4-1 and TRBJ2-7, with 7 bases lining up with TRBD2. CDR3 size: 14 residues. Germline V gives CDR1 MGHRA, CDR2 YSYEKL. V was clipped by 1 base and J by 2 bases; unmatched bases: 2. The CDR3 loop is CASSQAAGAYEQYF. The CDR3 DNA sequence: TGCGCCAGCAGCCAAGCGGCGGGGGCCTACGAGCAGTACTTC.

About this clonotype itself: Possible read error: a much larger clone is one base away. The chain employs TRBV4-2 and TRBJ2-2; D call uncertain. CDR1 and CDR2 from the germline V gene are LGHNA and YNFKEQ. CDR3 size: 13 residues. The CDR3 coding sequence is TGTGCCGGCAGCCACCCGAGCACCGGGGAGCTGTTTTTT. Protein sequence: CAGSHPSTGELFF.

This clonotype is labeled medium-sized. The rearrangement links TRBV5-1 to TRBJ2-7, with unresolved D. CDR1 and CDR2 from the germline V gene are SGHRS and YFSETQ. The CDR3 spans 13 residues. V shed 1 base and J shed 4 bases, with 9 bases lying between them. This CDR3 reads CASSLWVGYEQYF. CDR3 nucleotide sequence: TGCGCCAGCAGCTTGTGGGTCGGATACGAGCAGTACTTC.

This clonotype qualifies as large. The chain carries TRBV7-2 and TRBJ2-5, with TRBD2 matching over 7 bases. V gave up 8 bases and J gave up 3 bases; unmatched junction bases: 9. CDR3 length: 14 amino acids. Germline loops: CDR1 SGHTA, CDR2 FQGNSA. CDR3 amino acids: CASWLREMEETQYF. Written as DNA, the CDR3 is TGTGCCAGCTGGTTGCGGGAGATGGAAGAGACCCAGTACTTC.

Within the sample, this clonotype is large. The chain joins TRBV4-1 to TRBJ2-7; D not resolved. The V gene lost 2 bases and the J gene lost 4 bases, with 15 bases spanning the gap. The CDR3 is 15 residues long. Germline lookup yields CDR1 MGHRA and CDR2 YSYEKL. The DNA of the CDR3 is TGCGCCAGCAGCCAATCCACACAGCCCCGTTACGAGCAGTACTTC. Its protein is CASSQSTQPRYEQYF.

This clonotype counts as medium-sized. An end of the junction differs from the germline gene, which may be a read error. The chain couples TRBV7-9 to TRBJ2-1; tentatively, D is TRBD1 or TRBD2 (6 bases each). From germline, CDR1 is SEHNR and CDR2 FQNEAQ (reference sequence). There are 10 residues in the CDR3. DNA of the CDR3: TGTGCCAGCGGAGGGGGTCGTCTGATCTTC. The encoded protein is CASGGGRLIF.

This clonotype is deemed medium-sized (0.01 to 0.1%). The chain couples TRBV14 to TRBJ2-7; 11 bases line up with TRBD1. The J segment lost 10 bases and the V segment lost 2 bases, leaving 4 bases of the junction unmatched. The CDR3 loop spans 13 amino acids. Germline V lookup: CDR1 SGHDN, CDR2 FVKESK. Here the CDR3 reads CASSQTDRGPQYF. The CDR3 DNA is TGTGCCAGCAGCCAAACGGACAGGGGGCCACAGTACTTC.

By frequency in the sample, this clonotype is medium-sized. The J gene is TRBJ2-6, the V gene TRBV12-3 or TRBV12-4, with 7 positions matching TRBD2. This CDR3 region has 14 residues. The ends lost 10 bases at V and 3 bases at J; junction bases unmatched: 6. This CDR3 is CAIRREGGANVLTF. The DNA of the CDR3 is TGTGCCATCCGCAGGGAGGGTGGGGCCAACGTCCTGACTTTC.

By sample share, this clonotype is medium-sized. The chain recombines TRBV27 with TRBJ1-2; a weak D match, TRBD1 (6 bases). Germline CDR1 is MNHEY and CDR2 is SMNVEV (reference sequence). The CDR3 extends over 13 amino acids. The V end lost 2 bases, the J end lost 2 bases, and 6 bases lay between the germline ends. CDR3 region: CASSLTGNYGYTF. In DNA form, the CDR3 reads TGTGCCAGCAGTTTAACAGGGAACTATGGCTACACCTTC.

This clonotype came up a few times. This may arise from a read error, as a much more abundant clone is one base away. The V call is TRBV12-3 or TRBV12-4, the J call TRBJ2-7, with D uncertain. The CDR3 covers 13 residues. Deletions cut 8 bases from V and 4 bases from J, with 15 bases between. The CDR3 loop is CASGKDGIYEQYF. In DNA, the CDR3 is TGTGCCAGCGGTAAGGACGGAATATACGAGCAGTACTTC.